This T cell receptor beta chain was captured in a study of blood T cell repertoires in COVID-19. The overall study: Italy, Spain and the United States were the sources of the convalescent and acute COVID-19 samples.

In the original workflow: Counts of nucleated cells, estimated from reference gene primer amplification, were obtained. Sequenced by immunoSEQ multiplex PCR; TCRdb stores in-frame clones only, minus some. V and J calls and clone size follow that table, whereas D and trimming were derived from the DNA. The sample lists about 250,000 clones, 83% occurring once. This clone came up a few times. Germline V gives CDR1 SGHVS, CDR2 FQNEAQ. This CDR3 comprises 14 residues. V lost 5 bases and J lost 11; bases outside the gene matches: 14. Participants were aged about 18 to 95 years, lived in 20 to 30 US areas, and enrolled virtually.

Sequencing input: PBMCs or T cells enriched from blood (not recorded which). This clonotype was sampled from a woman in her forties who had been exposed to COVID-19. The V gene is TRBV7-8, the J gene TRBJ2-7; 8 bases are a match to TRBD2. CDR3 protein: CASSATPRAGGKYF. DNA of the CDR3: TGTGCCAGCAGCGCCACCCCCCGGGCGGGGGGAAAGTACTTC.